This entry concerns a single TCR beta chain. Its target is unknown. The time point denotes: persistent/refractory GD, antithyroid drugs over 5 years with positive TRAb. There was RNA extracted from PBMCs, and the TCR library was made from it. One endocrinology department in Xi'an, China, was where patients came from. The entry originates in a study of regulatory T cells in long-lasting Graves disease. For the study at large: Treatment with antithyroid drugs for over 5 years, together with positive TSH receptor antibodies, meant persistent Graves' disease. General study points: Accuracy may have suffered from the small sample size. Shared public clonotypes totalled about 2,600 in persistent patients, compared with roughly 970 in new patients.

Through Arm-PCR of CDR3 regions and iRepertoire HTBI primers, TCR beta libraries were built. TCRdb fed the multiplex PCR reads into MiXCR, producing one record per CDR3 protein. The repertoire consists of about 470,000 distinct CDR3 sequences, with about 22% occurring once and the leading ten covering over 6%. Germline lookup yields CDR1 DFQATT and CDR2 SNEGSKA (reference sequence). J lost 3 bases, V lost 3 bases, and 6 bases had no gene match. The CDR3 is 15 amino acids. The chain recombines TRBV20-1 with TRBJ2-1, with 9 bases lining up with TRBD2. The clonotype comes from a female donor with Graves disease. The sequencing used peripheral blood mononuclear cells (PBMCs), collected when the disease was refractory, from a patient treated with antithyroid drugs. The CDR3 sequence is CSARLAGDDYNEQFF. CDR3 in DNA: TGCAGTGCTAGGTTAGCGGGAGACGACTACAATGAGCAGTTCTTC.